These T cell receptor beta chains were read from a single sample in a study of shared clonotypes between healthy human individuals. TCRdb's table, derived via immunoSEQ multiplex PCR, lists solely in-frame clones and lacks some. In the table there are fewer than 600,000 clones, about 80% of which are singletons. Material: PBMCs. These receptors all come from a woman between 40 and 50 years old in good health. Some clones in this sample may be carry-over from other donors' samples. Each CDR3 is given without its conserved first and last residue.

V gene,J gene,CDR3 protein
TRBV27,TRBJ2-7,ASSPPGHESPFYEQY
TRBV2,TRBJ1-3,ASSVQGSGNTIY
TRBV7-2,TRBJ2-1,ASSPGGRAYNEQF
TRBV7-8,TRBJ1-1,ASRQSNTEAF
TRBV5-4,TRBJ2-2,ASSLASGVGELF
TRBV28,TRBJ1-2,ASSFRTGTSYGYT
TRBV5-1,TRBJ1-3,ASSPAVSGNTIY
TRBV18,TRBJ2-5,ASSPGQETQY
TRBV29-1,TRBJ2-7,SGQRGVEQY
TRBV5-6,TRBJ2-7,ASSLRGRGFPSEQY
TRBV5-4,.,ASSPGQGQGYEQY
TRBV28,TRBJ2-7,ASSLASGSRNEQY
TRBV10-3,TRBJ1-1,AISARPGDTEAF
TRBV9,TRBJ1-4,ASSVSQGEGELF
TRBV6-4,TRBJ2-3,ASSRVAGSSDTQY
TRBV28,TRBJ1-5,ASSPAQGGYQPQH
TRBV7-9,TRBJ1-2,ASSEGSVRNVDYGYT
TRBV30,TRBJ2-7,AWTGGSGRLYEQY
TRBV7-5,TRBJ2-7,ARSLEGQGGEQY
TRBV19,TRBJ2-7,ASSIDAGGSYEQY
TRBV7-2,TRBJ2-1,ASSLMVGEQF
TRBV6-6,TRBJ1-5,ASSPGPHQPQH
TRBV11-3,TRBJ2-5,ASSSGRASTQY
TRBV27,TRBJ2-7,ASSFSGAEQY
TRBV7-9,TRBJ2-5,ASSRRVDQETQY
TRBV19,TRBJ2-1,ASRPSAGFYNEQF
TRBV7-8,TRBJ1-3,ASSPGSGAAGNTIY
TRBV29-1,TRBJ2-2,SVEMGRSTGELF
TRBV28,TRBJ2-1,ASSWAKGEYNEQF
TRBV4-3,TRBJ2-2,ASSQEHTGSGELF
TRBV18,TRBJ2-1,ASSPGTAAYNEQF
TRBV5-3,TRBJ2-7,ARSFGEEGLSSYEQY
TRBV7-6,TRBJ1-1,ASSLELRNTEAF
TRBV7-2,TRBJ1-5,ASSLGQGNQPQH
TRBV28,TRBJ1-5,ASSTPGNQH
TRBV7-2,TRBJ1-5,ASSLLFGRQPQH
TRBV7-3,TRBJ1-2,ASSRTGGEHGYT
TRBV28,TRBJ2-7,ASSSKPGTTRSYEQY
TRBV28,.,ASSWDQGVPEQY
TRBV5-1,TRBJ1-1,ASRFEGTTEAF
TRBV29-1,TRBJ2-1,SVGGSSGPLRGEQF
TRBV11-2,TRBJ2-5,ASSLGVVAGEAETQY
TRBV2,TRBJ2-6,ASSADRAAGANVLT
TRBV5-6,TRBJ2-7,ASSLDYRISYEQY
TRBV7-9,TRBJ1-4,ASSLRSYEKLF
TRBV6-4,TRBJ2-7,ASSGGCISYEQY
TRBV7-3,TRBJ2-2,ASSLNRPRNTGELF
TRBV30,TRBJ2-4,AWSVMSGVAKNIQY
TRBV18,TRBJ1-4,ASSPPGQGGEKLF
TRBV2,TRBJ2-7,ASSVPGTGEQY
TRBV15,TRBJ2-7,ATSRDNQGWSEQY
TRBV11-3,TRBJ2-1,ASSLVVAGGHNEQF